This TCR beta chain was retrieved from a study of vaccination effects on CD4 cells after COVID-19. The assay was immunoSEQ multiplex PCR, and TCRdb's table has in-frame clones only and misses some. Of 30,000 or so clones in the sample, approximately 72% were seen once. Expansion with viral peptide pools was applied to antigen-specific CD4+ T cells by the ViraFEST assay prior to sequencing. Following a 10-day culture, CD4+ T cells were purified. BNT162b2 vaccine or mRNA-1273 vaccine was given to participants in two doses. Germline-derived CDR1 and CDR2 are SGHTA and FQGNSA. V was shortened by 3 bases and J by 8 bases, with 13 bases between the two germline ends. The CDR3 extends over 14 amino acids. This clone was recorded once. Its antigen is undetermined.

The starting material was CD4+ T cells from PBMCs cultured with HCoV-229E spike peptides, obtained after COVID-19 vaccination. The receptor's source is a human donor who received a COVID-19 vaccine. The chain has TRBV7-2 and TRBJ2-2; D call uncertain. CDR3 coding DNA: TGTGCCAGCAGCTTTCTAGTGCTCGGGGGGGAGCTGTTTTTT. Protein: CASSFLVLGGELFF.